Below are 11 T cell receptor beta chains sequenced from a single sample in a study of T cells after yellow fever vaccination. TCRdb reprocessed the 5' RACE reads via MiXCR and lists one record per CDR3 protein. The sample holds 250,000 to 400,000 distinct CDR3 sequences, 3.5% to 5% seen once. Material: PBMCs, obtained 15 days after the yellow fever booster vaccination. These TCRs come from a young man who received the YFV17D yellow fever vaccine.

The table lists this clonotype with many counts. The chain recombines TRBV27 with TRBJ2-4; D not certain. CDR1 and CDR2 from the germline V gene are MNHEY and SMNVEV (reference sequence). V lost 4 bases to trimming and J lost 6 bases, with 13 bases between them. The CDR3 sequence is 14 residues long. CDR3 nucleotides: TGTGCCAGCAGTTCCCCCCGGGCCGTAAACATTCAGTACTTC. Amino acids: CASSSPRAVNIQYF.

The rearrangement uses TRBV18 and TRBJ1-1; 7 bases map to TRBD1. This CDR3 comprises 15 residues. Germline loops: CDR1 KGHSH, CDR2 LQKENI. V trimming: 3 bases; J trimming: 1 base; junction bases outside the gene matches: 5. This chain's CDR3 is CASSPGQAQNTEAFF. Here the CDR3 DNA reads TGTGCCAGCTCACCTGGACAGGCGCAGAACACTGAAGCTTTCTTT.

This clonotype was detected many times. This chain links TRBV20-1 with TRBJ2-3, with D maybe TRBD1 (5 bases). The CDR3 totals 13 residues. V lost 0 bases and J lost 6, with 10 bases in between. Germline V gene sequence: CDR1 DFQATT, CDR2 SNEGSKA (reference sequence). The chain's CDR3 is CSARDSTEDTQYF. The CDR3 DNA reads as TGCAGTGCTAGAGACTCGACAGAGGATACGCAGTATTTT.

The chain carries TRBV28 and TRBJ2-7, with D possibly TRBD1 on 6 matching bases. Trimming pared 5 bases from V and 3 bases from J, leaving 17 bases between. The CDR3 is 15 amino acids. The germline V gene has CDR1 MDHEN and CDR2 SYDVKM. CDR3 nucleotides: TGTGCCAGCAGTGAACAGGGTCCTAACCACTACGAGCAGTACGTC. Translation gives CASSEQGPNHYEQYV.

This clonotype was observed at least ten times. J is TRBJ1-2 and V is TRBV5-1; D is ambiguous. CDR1 is SGHRS, CDR2 YFSETQ, per germline. There are 12 residues in the CDR3. Trimming stripped 6 bases from V and 8 bases from J, with 14 bases between. The CDR3 region is CASNSGTGGYTF. CDR3 in DNA: TGCGCCAGCAACTCAGGCACCGGAGGCTACACCTTC.

The chain has TRBV20-1 and TRBJ2-3; 8 bases agree with TRBD1. J was trimmed by 0 bases and V by 6 bases; bases with no gene match: 2. The CDR3 is 13 residues long. Per the germline V gene, CDR1 is DFQATT and CDR2 is SNEGSKA (reference sequence). DNA for the CDR3: TGCAGTGCGCGGACAGGGAGCACAGATACGCAGTATTTT. Translation gives CSARTGSTDTQYF.

The chain has TRBV7-2 and TRBJ2-7, with D perhaps matching TRBD2 (5 bases). In germline, CDR1 is SGHTA, CDR2 FQGNSA. The CDR3 covers 15 residues. The V end lost 0 bases, the J end lost 1 base, and 10 bases lay between the germline ends. CDR3 DNA sequence: TGTGCCAGCAGCTTAGCGCGGGTCAATTCCTACGAGCAGTACTTC. As protein: CASSLARVNSYEQYF.

The gene calls are TRBV20-1 and TRBJ1-1; D remains unclear. V shed 3 bases and J shed 2 bases, with 13 bases lying between them. The CDR3 length is 14 residues. From germline, CDR1 is DFQATT and CDR2 SNEGSKA (reference sequence). CDR3 DNA sequence: TGCAGTGCTAGCCTCCCCGGGTCCAACACTGAAGCTTTCTTT. It codes for CSASLPGSNTEAFF.

This clonotype has only a few counts. This rearrangement joins TRBV7-6 to TRBJ2-7, with 10 bases identical to TRBD1. Germline trimming cut 0 bases from V and 4 bases from J; bases unmatched to any gene: 3. CDR3 length: 15 residues. Germline-derived CDR1 and CDR2 are SGHVS and FNYEAQ. The CDR3 spells CASSLAGTGDYEQYF. CDR3 sequence (DNA): TGTGCCAGCAGCTTAGCGGGGACAGGGGATTACGAGCAGTACTTC. The full variable domain, its missing parts supplied by reference TRBV7-6 and TRBJ2-7, is GAGVSQSPRYKVTKRGQDVALRCDPISGHVSLYWYRQALGQGPEFLTYFNYEAQQDKSGLPNDRFSAERPEGSISTLTIQRTEQRDSAMYRCASSLAGTGDYEQYFGPGTRLTVT.

This clonotype was seen many times. The chain carries TRBV5-1 and TRBJ2-1; 7 nucleotides line up with TRBD2. Trimming cost V 3 bases and J 9 bases; bases outside gene matches: 3. CDR1 and CDR2 (germline): SGHRS, YFSETQ. This CDR3 has 12 amino acids. The CDR3 loop is CASSWGGSEQFF. In nucleotides, the CDR3 is TGCGCCAGCAGCTGGGGAGGGAGTGAGCAGTTCTTC.

The rearrangement uses TRBV4-1 and TRBJ2-7, with D possibly being TRBD1 or TRBD2 (5 bases each). The germline V and J ends were trimmed by 3 bases and 5 bases, with 20 bases remaining between them. CDR3 length equals 16 residues. In germline, CDR1 is MGHRA, CDR2 YSYEKL. The CDR3 region is CASSQRSGTFPDEQYF. The CDR3, as DNA: TGCGCCAGCAGCCAGCGTTCCGGGACCTTCCCCGACGAGCAGTACTTC.